This passage covers 29 T cell receptor beta chains from one sample sequenced in a study of cytomegalovirus exposure and HLA in healthy donors. The PCR was carried out with 60 Vbeta primers and 13 Jbeta primers. The assay was immunoSEQ multiplex PCR, and TCRdb's table has in-frame clones only and misses some. The sample shows roughly 80,000 clones, 70% to 85% of them seen only once. Source material: PBMCs. Receptors were obtained from a woman between 45 and 65 years old in good health and CMV-seronegative.

The CDR3 bases are TGTGCCAGTTCCTCTCGGACTAGCGGACAAATCGAGCAGTACGTC. Translated, it gives CASSSRTSGQIEQYV. V gene TRBV6-1 combines with J gene TRBJ2-7, with 10 bases aligning to TRBD2. From germline, CDR1 is MNHNS and CDR2 SASEGT. There are 15 residues in the CDR3. Trimming cost V 9 bases and J 6 bases; bases outside gene matches: 14.

This chain uses TRBV11-2 with TRBJ1-3; D is uncertain. There are 13 residues in the CDR3. Germline values: CDR1 SGHAT, CDR2 FQNNGV. V dropped 5 bases and J dropped 0 bases, with 5 bases sitting between them. CDR3 residues: CASSLYSGNTIYF. CDR3 DNA sequence: TGTGCCAGCAGCCTTTACTCTGGAAACACCATATATTTT.

This chain uses TRBV19 with TRBJ1-5, with 10 bases identical to TRBD1. The trim removed 5 bases at V and 6 bases at J, leaving 7 bases unmatched. Germline CDR1 LNHDA, CDR2 SQIVND (reference sequence). The CDR3 is made up of 15 amino acids. CDR3 sequence: CASSAGDRGVQPQHF. CDR3 nucleotides: TGTGCCAGTAGTGCCGGGGACAGGGGAGTTCAGCCCCAGCATTTT.

V usage is TRBV9 and J usage is TRBJ1-5; D is ambiguous. CDR3 length equals 13 residues. Germline loops: CDR1 SGDLS, CDR2 YYNGEE. The V end was cut by 0 bases, the J end by 10 bases, with 11 bases between. The DNA for the CDR3 is TGTGCCAGCAGCGTAGGTTCCGGGGATCCCCAGCATTTT. It translates to CASSVGSGDPQHF. Filled out from reference TRBV9 and TRBJ1-5, the complete variable domain reads DSGVTQTPKHLITATGQRVTLRCSPRSGDLSVYWYQQSLDQGLQFLIQYYNGEERAKGNILERFSAQQFPDLHSELNLSSLELGDSALYFCASSVGSGDPQHFGDGTRLSIL.

V usage is TRBV7-2 and J usage is TRBJ2-7, with 10 bases aligning to TRBD2. V lost 5 bases and J lost 7; bases outside the gene matches: 8. The CDR3 contains 14 residues. CDR1 and CDR2 (germline): SGHTA, FQGNSA. Written as DNA, the CDR3 is TGTGCCAGCAGCAACGGCCAGACTAGCGGGGAGCAGTACTTC. Translation: CASSNGQTSGEQYF. Full variable domain (outside the CDR3, taken from reference TRBV7-2 and TRBJ2-7): GAGVSQSPSNKVTEKGKDVELRCDPISGHTALYWYRQSLGQGLEFLIYFQGNSAPDKSGLPSDRFSAERTGGSVSTLTIQRTQQEDSAVYLCASSNGQTSGEQYFGPGTRLTVT.

The chain uses TRBV9 and TRBJ2-5; D perhaps matches TRBD2 (7 bases). Germline lookup yields CDR1 SGDLS and CDR2 YYNGEE. The V end lost 0 bases, the J end lost 4 bases, and 13 bases lay between the germline ends. The CDR3 has 15 residues. The CDR3 coding sequence is TGTGCCAGCAGCGTAGCGGGGGGCCAGGTAGAGACCCAGTACTTC. Amino acid sequence: CASSVAGGQVETQYF.

V and J are TRBV7-9 and TRBJ1-6, with no clear D. The CDR3 extends over 16 amino acids. V lost 4 bases, J lost 0 bases, and 10 bases lay in between. Germline V lookup: CDR1 SEHNR, CDR2 FQNEAQ (reference sequence). The CDR3 region is CASSSLRSSYNSPLHF. CDR3 DNA sequence: TGTGCCAGCAGCTCACTACGAAGCTCCTATAATTCACCCCTCCACTTT.

As DNA, the CDR3 is TGTGCCAGCAGCTTCGACTTGAGCTCTGGAAACACCATATATTTT. This translates into CASSFDLSSGNTIYF. The rearrangement joins TRBV7-2 to TRBJ1-3; D remains unclear. The V and J ends lost 3 bases and 0 bases respectively, with 9 bases between them. From germline, CDR1 is SGHTA and CDR2 FQGNSA. CDR3 size: 15 residues. Drawing the rest from reference TRBV7-2 and TRBJ1-3, the complete variable domain is GAGVSQSPSNKVTEKGKDVELRCDPISGHTALYWYRQSLGQGLEFLIYFQGNSAPDKSGLPSDRFSAERTGGSVSTLTIQRTQQEDSAVYLCASSFDLSSGNTIYFGEGSWLTVV.

This clone was observed a handful of times. This chain joins TRBV15 and TRBJ2-5; 9 bases are a match to TRBD2. The CDR3 is 15 amino acids. The V and J ends lost 9 bases and 1 base, in that order; junction bases with no gene match: 9. The germline V gene encodes CDR1 LNHNV and CDR2 YYDKDF (reference sequence). CDR3 coding DNA: TGTGCCACTCACTTAGGTAGCGGGGGCCAAGAGACCCAGTACTTC. Translated: CATHLGSGGQETQYF.

Concerning this clone itself: In the same sample, other DNA sequences code for this CDR3. V and J are TRBV6-5 and TRBJ1-1; perhaps TRBD1 as D (6 bases). The CDR3 has 14 amino acids. CDR1 MNHEY and CDR2 SVGAGI come from the germline V gene. V lost 2 bases to trimming and J lost 2 bases, with 9 bases between them. Written as DNA, the CDR3 is TGTGCCAGCAGTTACCGGACAGAAAACACTGAAGCTTTCTTT. This gives the protein CASSYRTENTEAFF.

This chain links TRBV27 with TRBJ2-1, with TRBD1 as a possible D gene (6 bases). V was pared by 2 bases and J by 10 bases, with 9 bases between. Germline CDR1 MNHEY, CDR2 SMNVEV (reference sequence). The CDR3 runs to 12 residues. The CDR3, as DNA: TGTGCCAGCAGTTTAATCGGACAGGAGCAGTTCTTC. Amino acid sequence: CASSLIGQEQFF.

The chain couples TRBV4-3 to TRBJ1-1, with D possibly TRBD1 on 5 matching bases. Germline assignment: CDR1 LGHNA and CDR2 YSLEER. The length of the CDR3 is 14 residues. V lost 4 bases and J lost 5, with 14 bases in between. The DNA for the CDR3 is TGCGCCAGCAGCCGGGGCAGGGAGGGAACTGAAGCTTTCTTT. It translates to CASSRGREGTEAFF.

J is TRBJ2-3 and V is TRBV11-3, with 9 bases lining up with TRBD2. Germline CDR1 is SGHNT and CDR2 is YENEEA. J lost 1 base, V lost 4 bases, and 3 bases had no gene match. The CDR3 consists of 15 residues. The CDR3 DNA follows: TGTGCCAGCAGCTCAAGGACTAGCGGCACAGATACGCAGTATTTT. Translation gives CASSSRTSGTDTQYF.

This clone was recorded only once. This chain links TRBV27 with TRBJ2-1; 8 nucleotides match TRBD1. Looked up from germline, CDR1 is MNHEY and CDR2 is SMNVEV (reference sequence). The CDR3 sequence is 13 residues long. V was pared by 8 bases and J by 7 bases, with 7 bases of the junction left unmatched. The CDR3 region is CASRGTGRNEQFF. For the CDR3, the DNA is TGTGCCAGCCGAGGGACAGGCAGAAATGAGCAGTTCTTC.

A single count supports this clone. V and J are TRBV4-2 and TRBJ1-1, with a tentative D call TRBD1 (5 bases). The CDR3 consists of 15 residues. V was pared by 0 bases and J by 1 base, with 9 bases between. Germline V CDR1 and CDR2: LGHNA, YNFKEQ. CDR3 region: CASSQDQTENTEAFF. CDR3 nucleotides: TGTGCCAGCAGCCAAGATCAGACAGAGAACACTGAAGCTTTCTTT.

Concerning this clone itself: At one boundary the junction diverges from the germline segment, which might be a read error. V is TRBV7-7 and J is TRBJ1-1; D uncertain. Germline V gene lookup returns CDR1 SSHAT and CDR2 FNYEAQ (reference sequence). The length of the CDR3 is 13 residues. Here the CDR3 reads CASSLLGDTEAFF. The DNA of the CDR3 is TGTGCTAGCAGCCTCTTGGGCGACACTGAAGCTTTCTTT.

By share, this clone ranks as medium-sized (0.01 to 0.1%). V is TRBV15 and J is TRBJ2-6; TRBD1 is a possible D gene (5 bases). Trimming removed 2 bases from V and 3 bases from J, with 5 bases in between. Germline V CDR1 and CDR2: LNHNV, YYDKDF (reference sequence). This CDR3 region has 14 residues. CDR3: CATSRQGGANVLTF. Here the CDR3 DNA reads TGTGCCACCAGCAGACAGGGTGGGGCCAACGTCCTGACTTTC.

The chain carries TRBV5-1 and TRBJ2-6; the D gene is possibly TRBD1 (7 bases). The CDR3 runs 17 residues. Trimming cost V 1 base and J 2 bases, with 13 bases left between them. CDR1 SGHRS and CDR2 YFSETQ come from the germline V gene. The CDR3, as DNA: TGCGCCAGCAGCTTGACAGGGGACTCAACTGGGGCCAACGTCCTGACTTTC. This encodes CASSLTGDSTGANVLTF.

The chain links TRBV18 to TRBJ1-5; D not certain. Germline V lookup: CDR1 KGHSH, CDR2 LQKENI. V was trimmed by 2 bases and J by 0 bases, leaving 5 bases between them. There are 14 residues in the CDR3. The CDR3 DNA reads as TGTGCCAGCTCACCAGGGAGTAGCAATCAGCCCCAGCATTTT. Its protein is CASSPGSSNQPQHF.

This clone was observed a single time. CDR3 in amino acids: CASSVELRGSTSGGAGNEQFF. The CDR3, as DNA: TGTGCCAGCAGCGTAGAGTTACGGGGGTCCACTAGCGGGGGGGCCGGTAATGAGCAGTTCTTC. The gene calls are TRBV9 and TRBJ2-1; TRBD2 matches at 13 bases. This CDR3 region has 21 residues. Losses at the gene ends were 0 bases for V and 7 bases for J; bases not matched to a gene: 19. Germline lookup yields CDR1 SGDLS and CDR2 YYNGEE.

The chain is built from TRBV5-6 and TRBJ2-7; TRBD1 is a possible D gene (6 bases). The V gene lost 2 bases and the J gene lost 3 bases, with 21 bases spanning the gap. CDR3 length: 17 residues. Looked up from germline, CDR1 is SGHDT and CDR2 is YYEEEE. The CDR3 coding sequence is TGTGCCAGCAGCTTTAATCAGGGGCGAGGGATACTCTACGAGCAGTACGTC. As protein: CASSFNQGRGILYEQYV.

The chain joins TRBV6-5 to TRBJ1-3; 8 bases are a match to TRBD1. J gave up 4 bases and V 5 bases, and 4 bases lay outside the gene matches. There are 14 residues in the CDR3. Germline values: CDR1 MNHEY, CDR2 SVGAGI. The CDR3 coding sequence is TGTGCCAGCAGTAGGCAGGGGGCAGGAAACACCATATATTTT. Translation gives CASSRQGAGNTIYF.

This rearrangement joins TRBV27 to TRBJ1-2; no clear D gene. This CDR3 has 16 residues. Germline CDR1 reads MNHEY; CDR2 reads SMNVEV (reference sequence). The V end was cut by 2 bases, the J end by 5 bases, with 18 bases between. CDR3 in amino acids: CASSLIPSHLLYGYTF. In DNA, the CDR3 is TGTGCCAGCAGTTTAATTCCGTCCCATCTACTATATGGCTACACCTTC.

This chain joins TRBV19 and TRBJ1-6; unclear D gene. V lost 5 bases and J lost 1, with 21 bases in between. The germline V gene encodes CDR1 LNHDA and CDR2 SQIVND (reference sequence). The CDR3 length is 19 residues. The CDR3 DNA reads TGTGCCAGTAGTCCTCTGGGCCGGGGTATCCCGTCCTATAATTCACCCCTCCACTTT. Protein product: CASSPLGRGIPSYNSPLHF.

This rearrangement joins TRBV5-1 to TRBJ2-3; TRBD1 is a possible D gene (5 bases). V was pared by 0 bases and J by 2 bases, with 10 bases between. This CDR3 has 15 residues. Germline V CDR1 and CDR2: SGHRS, YFSETQ. This chain's CDR3 is CASSLGQSITDTQYF. CDR3 bases: TGCGCCAGCAGCTTGGGACAGTCAATCACAGATACGCAGTATTTT.

V usage is TRBV10-1 and J usage is TRBJ2-1, with 10 nucleotides matching TRBD1. This CDR3 spans 15 amino acids. In germline, CDR1 is WNHNN, CDR2 SYGVQD (reference sequence). Trimming cost V 2 bases and J 10 bases; bases outside gene matches: 8. The CDR3 nucleotides are TGCGCCAGCAGTGAGGGGACAGGGGCCCCTCGGGAGCAGTTCTTC. It specifies CASSEGTGAPREQFF.

The chain carries TRBV4-1 and TRBJ1-1; D perhaps matches TRBD1 (5 bases). The CDR3 extends over 14 amino acids. Germline values: CDR1 MGHRA, CDR2 YSYEKL. The V and J ends lost 4 bases and 4 bases respectively, with 13 bases between them. The CDR3 spells CASSPEDRGTEAFF. The CDR3 DNA sequence: TGCGCCAGCAGCCCAGAAGACAGAGGCACTGAAGCTTTCTTT.

The V and J genes are TRBV9 and TRBJ1-1; unclear D gene. Deletions cut 2 bases from V and 0 bases from J, with 8 bases between. This CDR3 spans 14 amino acids. Germline V CDR1 and CDR2: SGDLS, YYNGEE. The CDR3, as DNA: TGTGCCAGCAGCGTCACGAGGTTGAACACTGAAGCTTTCTTT. Protein sequence: CASSVTRLNTEAFF.

This sequence joins TRBV2 and TRBJ1-2; TRBD1 matches at 7 bases. V trimming: 3 bases; J trimming: 2 bases; junction bases outside the gene matches: 0. This CDR3 contains 13 residues. Germline V CDR1 and CDR2: SNHLY, FYNNEI. For the CDR3, the DNA is TGTGCCAGCAGTGAGGGACAGAACTATGGCTACACCTTC. Its protein product is CASSEGQNYGYTF.